The entry below describes one TCR beta chain. Looked up from germline, CDR1 is MNHNY and CDR2 is SVGAGI (reference sequence). The CDR3 is 13 amino acids. V shed 0 bases and J shed 4 bases, with 7 bases lying between them. This sample is part of a study of blood T cell repertoires in COVID-19. Study details: From T cells, B-cell-depleted T cells, or PBMCs came the material, which was cDNA or gDNA.

Original data processing: Nucleated cell counts were estimated from reference gene primer amplification. Assay: immunoSEQ multiplex PCR; the TCRdb copy retains only in-frame clones and omits some. The V and J calls and clone size are taken from that table; D and trimming were inferred from the DNA. Here the sample spans 310,000 or so clones, approximately 86% being singletons. This chain links TRBV6-6 with TRBJ2-7, with D possibly being TRBD2 (5 bases). Sample: peripheral blood. The sequence was obtained from a woman aged 50 to 60 who had recovered from COVID-19. The CDR3 loop is CASSYSRGYEQYF. CDR3 nucleotides: TGTGCCAGCAGTTACTCGAGAGGGTACGAGCAGTACTTC.